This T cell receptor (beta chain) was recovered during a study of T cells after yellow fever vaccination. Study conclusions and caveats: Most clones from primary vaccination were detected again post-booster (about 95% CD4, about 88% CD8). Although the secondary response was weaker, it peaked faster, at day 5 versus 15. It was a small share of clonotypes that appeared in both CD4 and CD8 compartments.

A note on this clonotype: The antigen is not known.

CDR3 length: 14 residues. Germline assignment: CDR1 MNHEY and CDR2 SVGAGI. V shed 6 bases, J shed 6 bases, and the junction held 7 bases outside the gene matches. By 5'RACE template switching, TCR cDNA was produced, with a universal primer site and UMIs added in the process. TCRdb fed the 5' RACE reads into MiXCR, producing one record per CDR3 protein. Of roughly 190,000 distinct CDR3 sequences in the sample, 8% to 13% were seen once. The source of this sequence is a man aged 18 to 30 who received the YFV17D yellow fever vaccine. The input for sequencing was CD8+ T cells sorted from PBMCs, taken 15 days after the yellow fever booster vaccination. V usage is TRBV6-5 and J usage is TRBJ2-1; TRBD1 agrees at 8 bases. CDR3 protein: CASSIRQGFNEQFF. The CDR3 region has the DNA TGTGCCAGCAGCATAAGACAGGGGTTCAATGAGCAGTTCTTC.